The sequence of this TCR beta chain was determined in a study of shared clonotypes between healthy human individuals. The V end was cut by 3 bases, the J end by 8 bases, with 11 bases between. The germline gives CDR1 SGDLS, CDR2 YYNGEE. The CDR3 has 13 amino acids. Profiled with immunoSEQ multiplex PCR; TCRdb holds only in-frame clones, not every one. The data show approximately 710,000 clones, 90% seen once. The sample taken for sequencing was memory CD8+ T cells from PBMCs. Sample subset: CD45RO+ cells pooled with CCR7-negative TemRA cells. The receptor was isolated from a young man in good health. Some clones in this sample may be carry-over from other donors' samples. The chain is built from TRBV9 and TRBJ1-4, with D perhaps matching TRBD1 (6 bases). Here the CDR3 reads CASSGGRLEKLFF. The CDR3, as DNA: TGTGCCAGCAGCGGGGGGCGTTTAGAAAAACTGTTTTTT. Together with reference TRBV9 and TRBJ1-4, the CDR3 gives the full variable domain: DSGVTQTPKHLITATGQRVTLRCSPRSGDLSVYWYQQSLDQGLQFLIQYYNGEERAKGNILERFSAQQFPDLHSELNLSSLELGDSALYFCASSGGRLEKLFFGSGTQLSVL.